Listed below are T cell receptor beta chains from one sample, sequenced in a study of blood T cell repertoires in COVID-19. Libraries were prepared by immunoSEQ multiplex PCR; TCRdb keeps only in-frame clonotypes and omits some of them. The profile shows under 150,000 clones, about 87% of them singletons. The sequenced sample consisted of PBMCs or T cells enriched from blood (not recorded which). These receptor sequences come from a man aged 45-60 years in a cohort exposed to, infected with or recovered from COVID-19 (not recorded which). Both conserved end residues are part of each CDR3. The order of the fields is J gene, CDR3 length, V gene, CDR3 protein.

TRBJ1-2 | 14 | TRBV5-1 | CASSLARGLYGYTF
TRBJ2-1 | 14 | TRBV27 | CASSFRLDYNEQFF
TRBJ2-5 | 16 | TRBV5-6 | CASSRQRQGVGETQYF
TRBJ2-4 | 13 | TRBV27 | CASMSLAKNIQYF
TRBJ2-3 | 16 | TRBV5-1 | CASSLGVAGTSDTQYF
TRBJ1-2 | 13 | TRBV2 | CASSGQEHYGYTF
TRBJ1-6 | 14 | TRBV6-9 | CASTTCGGGSPLHF
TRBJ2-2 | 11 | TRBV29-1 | CSALITGELFF
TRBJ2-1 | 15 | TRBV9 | CASSVGGGGYNEQFF
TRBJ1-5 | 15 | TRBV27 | CASSLSAGGRQPQHF
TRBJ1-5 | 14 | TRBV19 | CASSFRGSNQPQHF
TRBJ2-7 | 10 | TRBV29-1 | CSVGQGEQYF
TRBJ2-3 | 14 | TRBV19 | CASSMQGSTDTQYF
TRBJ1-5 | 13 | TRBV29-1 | CSASVGSNQPQHF
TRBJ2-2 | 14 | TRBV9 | CASSVGGGYRELFF
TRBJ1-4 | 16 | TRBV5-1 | CASSRTGGPANEKLFF
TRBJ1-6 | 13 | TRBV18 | CASSPTGDSPLHF
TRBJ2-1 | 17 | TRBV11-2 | CASSLGGGPPLGNEQFF
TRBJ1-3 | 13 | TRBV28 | CASSPILGNTIYF
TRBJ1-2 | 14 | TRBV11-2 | CASSWRQGEVGYTF
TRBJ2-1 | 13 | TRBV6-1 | CASSGRGDNEQFF
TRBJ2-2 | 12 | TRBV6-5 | CASINPSGELFF
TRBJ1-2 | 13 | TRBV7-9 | CASSLVGDYGYTF
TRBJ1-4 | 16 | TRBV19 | CASSSNGAATNEKLFF
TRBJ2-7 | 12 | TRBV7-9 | CASSRTGYEQYF
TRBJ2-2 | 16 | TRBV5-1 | CASSPGQGIRSGELFF
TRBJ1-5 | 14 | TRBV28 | CASRTGQSNQPQHF
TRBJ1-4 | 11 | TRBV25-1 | CASSEFGVLFF
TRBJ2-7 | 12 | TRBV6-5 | CASTWGVNEQYF
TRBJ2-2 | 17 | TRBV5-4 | CASSLRGGGANTGELFF
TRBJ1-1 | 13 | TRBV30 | CAWSGYRGEKAFF
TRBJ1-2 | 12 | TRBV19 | CASSITDYGYTF
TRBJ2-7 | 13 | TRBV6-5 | CASSRGGSYEQYF
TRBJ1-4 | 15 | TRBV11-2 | CASSLTGGEWEKLFF
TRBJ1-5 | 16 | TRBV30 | CAWSVYGAAEDQPQHF
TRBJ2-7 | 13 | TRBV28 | CASIRGDSYEQYF
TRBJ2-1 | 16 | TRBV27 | CASSLSGTSGWGEQFF
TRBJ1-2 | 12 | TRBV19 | CASKEAGYGYTF
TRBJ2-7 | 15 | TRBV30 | CAWTNPREGSYEQYF
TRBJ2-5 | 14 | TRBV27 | CASSQLAGRETQYF
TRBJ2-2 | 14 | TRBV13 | CAIGGGAHTGELFF